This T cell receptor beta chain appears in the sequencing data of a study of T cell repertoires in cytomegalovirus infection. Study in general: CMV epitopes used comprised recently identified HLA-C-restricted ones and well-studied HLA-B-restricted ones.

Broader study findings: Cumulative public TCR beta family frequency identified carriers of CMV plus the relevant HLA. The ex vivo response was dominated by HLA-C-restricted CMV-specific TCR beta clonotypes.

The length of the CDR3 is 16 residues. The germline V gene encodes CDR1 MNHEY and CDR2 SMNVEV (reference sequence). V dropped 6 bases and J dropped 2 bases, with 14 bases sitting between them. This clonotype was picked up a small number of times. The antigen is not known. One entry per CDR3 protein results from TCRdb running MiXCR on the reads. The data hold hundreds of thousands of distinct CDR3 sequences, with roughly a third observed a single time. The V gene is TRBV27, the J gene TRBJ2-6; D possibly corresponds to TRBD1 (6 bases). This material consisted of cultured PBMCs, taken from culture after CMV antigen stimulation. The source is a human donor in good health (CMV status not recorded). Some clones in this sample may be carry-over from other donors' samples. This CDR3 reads CASSRRTGTGANVLTF. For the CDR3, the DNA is TGTGCCAGCAGCCGACGAACAGGGACTGGGGCCAACGTCCTGACTTTC.